The 14 T cell receptor beta chains below all came from one sample that was sequenced in a study of T-cell reconstitution after alpha-beta-depleted transplantation in children. The library targeted TCRbeta and was prepared with unique molecular identifiers. TCRdb re-derived calls from the PCR reads in MiXCR, one entry per CDR3 protein. The data show 100,000 to 120,000 distinct CDR3 sequences, with about 9.4% seen just once and less than 10% held by the top ten. The sample was PBMCs from the stem cell graft donor, taken from the stem cell graft. Every receptor here comes from a human donor who donated a stem cell graft to a child with acute lymphoblastic leukemia.

This sequence joins TRBV2 and TRBJ2-4, with D possibly TRBD2 on 6 matching bases. The CDR3 consists of 17 residues. The germline CDR1 and CDR2 sequences are SNHLY and FYNNEI. The germline V and J ends were trimmed by 6 bases and 0 bases, with 18 bases remaining between them. The CDR3 DNA follows: TGTGCCAGCAGCGACGGTGGAGGGATCATAGCCAAAAACATTCAGTACTTC. Its translation is CASSDGGGIIAKNIQYF.

This clonotype has ten or more counts. V gene TRBV20-1 combines with J gene TRBJ2-2; D not resolved. The CDR3 covers 13 residues. The V gene's germline CDR1 is DFQATT and CDR2 SNEGSKA (reference sequence). V shed 4 bases and J shed 0 bases, with 6 bases lying between them. The CDR3 DNA reads TGCAGTGCTACCCAAACGAACACCGGGGAGCTGTTTTTT. It codes for CSATQTNTGELFF.

This clonotype was observed at least ten times. The rearrangement joins TRBV12-3 or TRBV12-4 to TRBJ2-1, with a possible D match to TRBD2 (6 bases). The CDR3 consists of 14 residues. V was pared by 2 bases and J by 7 bases, with 12 bases between. CDR3 nucleotide sequence: TGTGCCAGCAGTTTACAGGGAGGTTCGAATGAGCAGTTCTTC. Its protein product is CASSLQGGSNEQFF.

This clonotype occurred many times. The chain couples TRBV29-1 to TRBJ1-1, with a possible D match to TRBD1 (5 bases). V lost 6 bases and J lost 7, with 15 bases in between. Germline V gives CDR1 SQVTM, CDR2 ANQGSEA. CDR3 length equals 12 residues. This chain's CDR3 is CSVWRDPFEAFF. The CDR3 DNA reads as TGCAGCGTATGGCGGGACCCCTTTGAAGCTTTCTTT.

This clonotype showed up many times. This chain connects TRBV15 to TRBJ2-7; 11 bases are shared with TRBD1. The junction had 0 bases not matched to a gene; V was cut back by 0 bases and J by 2 bases. Germline V gene lookup returns CDR1 LNHNV and CDR2 YYDKDF (reference sequence). This CDR3 contains 15 residues. Here the CDR3 reads CATSREDRGPYEQYF. The DNA for the CDR3 is TGTGCCACCAGCAGAGAGGACAGGGGGCCCTACGAGCAGTACTTC. Complete variable domain (other parts from reference TRBV15 and TRBJ2-7): DAMVIQNPRYQVTQFGKPVTLSCSQTLNHNVMYWYQQKSSQAPKLLFHYYDKDFNNEADTPDNFQSRRPNTSFCFLDIRSPGLGDTAMYLCATSREDRGPYEQYFGPGTRLTVT.

This clonotype has a count of ten or more. The rearrangement uses TRBV7-9 and TRBJ1-1; D not certain. CDR1 SEHNR and CDR2 FQNEAQ come from the germline V gene (reference sequence). Deletions cut 3 bases from V and 5 bases from J, with 4 bases between. CDR3 length: 11 amino acids. In nucleotides, the CDR3 is TGTGCCAGCAGCTTTAAGACTGAAGCTTTCTTT. Translated: CASSFKTEAFF.

The V call is TRBV2, the J call TRBJ2-2; D might be TRBD1 (6 bases). Germline CDR1 is SNHLY and CDR2 is FYNNEI. Trimming took 11 bases from V and 6 from J, leaving 25 bases between them. The length of the CDR3 is 16 residues. The DNA for the CDR3 is TGTGCCTTCTGTTTAGGGTTAATCAGGGGAGCCGGGGAGCTGTTTTTT. This translates into CAFCLGLIRGAGELFF.

This clonotype was recorded many times. CDR3 coding DNA: TGCAGCGTTGGCGGGGGCCTAAATGGCTACACCTTC. Protein sequence: CSVGGGLNGYTF. This rearrangement joins TRBV29-1 to TRBJ1-2; TRBD1 is a possible D gene (6 bases). V lost 4 bases and J 6 bases, leaving 12 bases between the germline ends. Germline CDR1 and CDR2: SQVTM and ANQGSEA. This CDR3 is built from 12 residues.

The chain combines TRBV4-3 with TRBJ1-5; 9 bases map to TRBD1. The V segment lost 0 bases and the J segment 6 bases; nucleotides outside the gene matches: 6. From germline, CDR1 is LGHNA and CDR2 YSLEER. This CDR3 region has 16 residues. CDR3 region: CASSQEWGQGGQPQHF. CDR3 bases: TGCGCCAGCAGCCAAGAGTGGGGACAGGGAGGTCAGCCCCAGCATTTT.

The rearrangement joins TRBV30 to TRBJ1-2; 11 bases fit TRBD1. The CDR3 is made up of 12 amino acids. Germline CDR1 and CDR2: GTSNPN and SVGIG (reference sequence). Losses at the gene ends were 3 bases for V and 7 bases for J; bases not matched to a gene: 1. The CDR3 DNA reads as TGTGCCTGGAGGGACAGGGGGCTTGGCTACACCTTC. It codes for CAWRDRGLGYTF.

At least ten counts were recorded for this clonotype. The CDR3 loop reads CASTPGPLYEKLFF. CDR3 DNA sequence: TGCGCCAGCACCCCGGGACCATTGTATGAAAAACTGTTTTTT. J is TRBJ1-4 and V is TRBV5-1; D perhaps matches TRBD1 (5 bases). The CDR3 covers 14 residues. V was trimmed by 6 bases and J by 6 bases, leaving 15 bases between them. Germline V gene sequence: CDR1 SGHRS, CDR2 YFSETQ.

This clonotype occurred many times. The CDR3 reads CSASPGGGGNEQFF. The CDR3 DNA sequence: TGCAGTGCTAGCCCTGGCGGGGGGGGCAATGAGCAGTTCTTC. The chain employs TRBV20-1 and TRBJ2-1; 9 bases match TRBD2. The length of the CDR3 is 14 residues. The V segment lost 3 bases and the J segment 6 bases; nucleotides outside the gene matches: 6. From germline, CDR1 is DFQATT and CDR2 SNEGSKA (reference sequence).

This clonotype was counted at least ten times. The rearrangement uses TRBV29-1 and TRBJ1-1, with TRBD1 as a possible D gene (6 bases). The CDR3 consists of 15 residues. Germline CDR1 reads SQVTM; CDR2 reads ANQGSEA. V shed 2 bases and J shed 4 bases, with 17 bases lying between them. The chain's CDR3 is CSVERGQGEGTEAFF. The CDR3 DNA is TGCAGCGTTGAACGGGGGCAGGGCGAGGGCACTGAAGCTTTCTTT.

This clonotype came up many times. The CDR3 bases are TGCAGCGTCGGGGCGGGGGTAGGGTCACCCCTCCACTTT. It codes for CSVGAGVGSPLHF. This chain uses TRBV29-1 with TRBJ1-6, with a weak D call TRBD1 (5 bases). This CDR3 has 13 amino acids. V was cut by 6 bases and J by 10 bases, with 16 bases left in between. Germline V gene data show CDR1 as SQVTM and CDR2 as ANQGSEA.